The entry below gives a single T cell receptor beta chain sequence along with its context. Antigen: not known. These data are taken from a study of cytomegalovirus exposure and HLA in healthy donors. The CDR3 is made up of 16 amino acids. Primers: 60 Vbeta forward and 13 Jbeta reverse. The table came from immunoSEQ multiplex PCR; TCRdb's copy has only in-frame clones and leaves some out. The repertoire consists of about 210,000 clones, with 82% occurring once and the leading ten covering roughly 6%. General observations from the study: Accounts indicate the classifier identified cytomegalovirus status with strong specificity and sensitivity.

The sequence was obtained from a man in his forties in good health and CMV-seropositive. The sequenced sample consisted of PBMCs. V is TRBV12-2 and J is TRBJ1-2. TRBV12-2 is termed a pseudogene. The CDR3 DNA reads as TGTGCAAGTCGCTTATCCTTTTCCGGGAGACTCTATGGCTACACCTTC. This encodes CASRLSFSGRLYGYTF.